The 23 T cell receptor beta chains below all came from one sample that was sequenced in a study of T cell repertoires and Cas9 in healthy adults (dated by TCRdb to the late 2010s). The library was generated by the immunoSEQ multiplex PCR assay. Sourced from immuneACCESS, this table was stored by TCRdb with only in-frame sequences that have V and J called. A share of the clones is absent; for the studies checked, an unresolved V gene accounts for under half, and the remainder has no known explanation. A total of tens of thousands of clones appear in this sample, roughly 89% of them only once. The top ten constitute roughly 1.6% of the sample. Sequenced input: CD4+ effector T cells (CD127+, CD25-, CD137-, CD154-) from PBMCs; culture status not recorded. These receptors originate from a human donor in good health.

This clone was observed a single time. The chain is built from TRBV5-4 and TRBJ1-5; no definite D call. The V gene lost 0 bases and the J gene lost 11 bases, with 9 bases spanning the gap. The CDR3 spans 12 residues. Germline V lookup: CDR1 SGHNT, CDR2 YYREEE (reference sequence). The CDR3 sequence: CASSLDSSTQHF. The CDR3, as DNA: TGTGCCAGCAGCTTGGATTCGAGCACCCAGCATTTT. Based on the CDR3 plus reference TRBV5-4 and TRBJ1-5, the full variable domain is ETGVTQSPTHLIKTRGQQVTLRCSSQSGHNTVSWYQQALGQGPQFIFQYYREEENGRGNFPPRFSGLQFPNYSSELNVNALELDDSALYLCASSLDSSTQHFGDGTRLSIL.

This rearrangement joins TRBV28 to TRBJ1-5, with TRBD1 as a possible D gene (6 bases). This CDR3 is 13 amino acids long. V shed 6 bases and J shed 3 bases, with 9 bases lying between them. CDR1 and CDR2 from the germline V gene are MDHEN and SYDVKM. Here the CDR3 reads CASRGADNQPQHF. In DNA, the CDR3 is TGTGCCAGCAGGGGGGCAGACAATCAGCCCCAGCATTTT.

This chain uses TRBV18 with TRBJ1-1, with D hard to call. CDR1 is KGHSH, CDR2 LQKENI, per germline. The CDR3 spans 16 residues. V was cut by 0 bases and J by 1 base, with 12 bases left in between. CDR3 residues: CASSPPLGITNTEAFF. The CDR3 DNA sequence: TGTGCCAGCTCACCACCGTTAGGAATTACGAACACTGAAGCTTTCTTT.

The rearrangement joins TRBV7-9 to TRBJ2-7, with TRBD1 identical over 10 bases. The CDR3 extends over 14 amino acids. The ends lost 3 bases at V and 2 bases at J; junction bases unmatched: 1. The germline gives CDR1 SEHNR, CDR2 FQNEAQ (reference sequence). The CDR3: CASSFDRGPYEQYF. Here the CDR3 DNA reads TGTGCCAGCAGCTTCGACAGGGGGCCCTACGAGCAGTACTTC.

CDR3 sequence: CASRYRSSYNSPLHF. The DNA of the CDR3 is TGTGCCAGTAGATACAGGAGCTCCTATAATTCACCCCTCCACTTT. The chain recombines TRBV19 with TRBJ1-6; weak D call: TRBD1 (5 bases). The CDR3 is 15 residues long. V gave up 6 bases and J gave up 0 bases, with 9 bases separating them. CDR1 and CDR2 from the germline V gene are LNHDA and SQIVND (reference sequence).

V and J are TRBV6-5 and TRBJ1-1; no firm D call. V dropped 8 bases and J dropped 12 bases, with 25 bases sitting between them. Germline assignment: CDR1 MNHEY and CDR2 SVGAGI. CDR3 length equals 14 residues. The DNA of the CDR3 is TGTGCCAGCCTTCTGGAGGCGGGAGGGCCTGAGTCTTTCTTT. As protein: CASLLEAGGPESFF.

This clone is labeled large. This chain connects TRBV10-3 to TRBJ1-2, with unresolved D. Between the trimmed V and J ends, which lost 2 bases and 4 bases, there was a span of 11 bases. This CDR3 comprises 14 residues. Germline CDR1 reads ENHRY; CDR2 reads SYGVKD. The CDR3 coding sequence is TGTGCCATCAGTGAGGGGGAAGGACGCTATGGCTACACCTTC. Amino acids: CAISEGEGRYGYTF.

V usage is TRBV5-4 and J usage is TRBJ2-5; no definite D call. Germline V gene lookup returns CDR1 SGHNT and CDR2 YYREEE (reference sequence). The CDR3 is 13 amino acids. V was cut by 4 bases and J by 2 bases, with 9 bases left in between. CDR3: CASSPPGQETQYF. CDR3 sequence (DNA): TGTGCCAGCAGCCCGCCCGGGCAAGAGACCCAGTACTTC.

This clone showed up just once. The CDR3 region is CASGLNLQDTQYF. The CDR3 bases are TGTGCTAGTGGTTTGAACCTCCAAGATACGCAGTATTTT. The chain uses TRBV12-5 and TRBJ2-3; no clear D gene. There are 13 residues in the CDR3. V lost 2 bases and J 5 bases, leaving 8 bases between the germline ends. CDR1 and CDR2 from the germline V gene are LGHNT and FRNRAP.

The chain employs TRBV2 and TRBJ2-5; possible D gene TRBD2, 6 bases. CDR1 is SNHLY, CDR2 FYNNEI, per germline. V was clipped by 4 bases and J by 0 bases, with 6 bases between them. The CDR3 consists of 13 residues. The CDR3 DNA sequence: TGTGCCAGCAGTGGGGACTACCAAGAGACCCAGTACTTC. This sequence encodes CASSGDYQETQYF. Full variable domain (rest looked up from reference TRBV2 and TRBJ2-5): EPEVTQTPSHQVTQMGQEVILRCVPISNHLYFYWYRQILGQKVEFLVSFYNNEISEKSEIFDDQFSVERPDGSNFTLKIRSTKLEDSAMYFCASSGDYQETQYFGPGTRLLVL.

This clone was found once. The chain carries TRBV5-1 and TRBJ2-1, with D possibly TRBD1 on 5 matching bases. V was pared by 6 bases and J by 5 bases, with 15 bases between. The CDR3 is 14 residues long. Germline lookup yields CDR1 SGHRS and CDR2 YFSETQ. The CDR3 DNA reads as TGCGCCAGCACCAATGGGGCAAACCACAATGAGCAGTTCTTC. It codes for CASTNGANHNEQFF.

The V gene is TRBV7-8, the J gene TRBJ2-7; TRBD2 agrees at 10 bases. The ends lost 4 bases at V and 3 bases at J; junction bases unmatched: 3. CDR1 SGHVS and CDR2 FQNEAQ come from the germline V gene. The CDR3 is made up of 14 amino acids. The CDR3 nucleotides read TGTGCCAGCAGCTATTCTAGCGGGAGCTACGAGCAGTACTTC. Protein product: CASSYSSGSYEQYF.

The rearrangement joins TRBV10-3 to TRBJ1-3, with TRBD1 as a possible D gene (6 bases). Trimming removed 1 base from V and 5 bases from J, with 9 bases in between. Per the germline V gene, CDR1 is ENHRY and CDR2 is SYGVKD. CDR3 size: 14 residues. CDR3 region: CAISELGGRNTIYF. The CDR3 bases are TGTGCCATCAGTGAGTTGGGGGGCCGAAACACCATATATTTT.

This sequence joins TRBV28 and TRBJ2-7; 7 nucleotides align to TRBD2. J gave up 0 bases and V 5 bases, and 7 bases lay outside the gene matches. Per germline, CDR1 MDHEN and CDR2 SYDVKM. CDR3 length equals 15 residues. The CDR3 loop is CASSPRAGYSYEQYF. In DNA, the CDR3 is TGTGCCAGCAGTCCCCGAGCGGGGTACTCCTACGAGCAGTACTTC.

In this sample, this clone turned up a few times. The chain carries TRBV7-9 and TRBJ1-5, with TRBD1 as a possible D gene (5 bases). Germline V gene lookup returns CDR1 SEHNR and CDR2 FQNEAQ (reference sequence). This CDR3 contains 15 residues. The V end lost 5 bases, the J end lost 0 bases, and 11 bases lay between the germline ends. The CDR3: CASSSWGDSNQPQHF. CDR3 nucleotides: TGTGCCAGCAGCAGTTGGGGGGATAGCAATCAGCCCCAGCATTTT. Full variable domain (remainder filled in from reference TRBV7-9 and TRBJ1-5): DTGVSQNPRHKITKRGQNVTFRCDPISEHNRLYWYRQTLGQGPEFLTYFQNEAQLEKSRLLSDRFSAERPKGSFSTLEIQRTEQGDSAMYLCASSSWGDSNQPQHFGDGTRLSIL.

This clone was seen once. V usage is TRBV5-1 and J usage is TRBJ1-5; D perhaps matches TRBD1 (5 bases). Trimming pared 0 bases from V and 5 bases from J, leaving 12 bases between. Germline loops: CDR1 SGHRS, CDR2 YFSETQ. The CDR3 contains 15 residues. CDR3 in DNA: TGCGCCAGCAGCTTGGATGGGGCAGGTTATCAGCCCCAGCATTTT. Its protein product is CASSLDGAGYQPQHF.

The chain is built from TRBV28 and TRBJ2-1; D unclear. The CDR3 is made up of 15 amino acids. Germline values: CDR1 MDHEN, CDR2 SYDVKM. V dropped 5 bases and J dropped 8 bases, with 19 bases sitting between them. CDR3: CASSPDPARPHEQFF. The CDR3, as DNA: TGTGCCAGCAGTCCGGACCCCGCTAGGCCCCATGAGCAGTTCTTC.

The J gene is TRBJ1-1, the V gene TRBV2, with D tentatively TRBD1 (6 bases). Germline loops: CDR1 SNHLY, CDR2 FYNNEI. There are 14 residues in the CDR3. Trimming left V 6 bases short and J 6 bases short, with 17 bases between. The CDR3, as DNA: TGTGCCAGCAGCGTCAGCGGGGGCCAGGCTGAAGCTTTCTTT. The encoded protein is CASSVSGGQAEAFF.

The V and J genes are TRBV7-2 and TRBJ2-1; tentatively, D is TRBD1 or TRBD2 (8 bases each). V lost 5 bases and J 4 bases, leaving 15 bases between the germline ends. The CDR3 consists of 15 residues. In germline, CDR1 is SGHTA, CDR2 FQGNSA. The CDR3 sequence: CASSPGGTGYNEQFF. The CDR3, as DNA: TGTGCCAGCAGCCCGGGGGGGACAGGTTACAATGAGCAGTTCTTC.

This clone was seen only once. The chain links TRBV4-2 to TRBJ1-4; tentatively, D is TRBD1 (6 bases). The V gene lost 3 bases and the J gene lost 6 bases, with 11 bases spanning the gap. Germline CDR1 is LGHNA and CDR2 is YNFKEQ. This CDR3 spans 14 amino acids. CDR3 residues: CASSQDGQYEKLFF. The CDR3 DNA follows: TGTGCCAGCAGCCAGGACGGACAGTATGAAAAACTGTTTTTT.

This chain joins TRBV6-1 and TRBJ1-5, with 8 bases that match TRBD1. Germline V gives CDR1 MNHNS, CDR2 SASEGT. The CDR3 sequence is 15 residues long. The J segment lost 3 bases and the V segment lost 6 bases, leaving 7 bases of the junction unmatched. CDR3 sequence: CASSRTGSINQPQHF. CDR3 in DNA: TGTGCCAGCAGCCGGACAGGGAGTATCAATCAGCCCCAGCATTTT.

This clone was found a few times. The chain links TRBV6-5 to TRBJ2-2, with D perhaps assigned TRBD1 or TRBD2 (7 bases each). Germline CDR1 reads MNHEY; CDR2 reads SVGAGI. Trimming pared 9 bases from V and 5 bases from J, leaving 19 bases between. CDR3 length: 15 amino acids. CDR3 coding DNA: TGTGCCAGTCAGGGGGGGATGGCGGGGACCGGGGAGCTGTTTTTT. Translation: CASQGGMAGTGELFF.

The gene calls are TRBV6-4 and TRBJ1-5; TRBD1 matches 7 bases. This CDR3 spans 13 amino acids. Per the germline V gene, CDR1 is MRHNA and CDR2 is SNTAGT. J gave up 7 bases and V 3 bases, and 3 bases lay outside the gene matches. CDR3 nucleotide sequence: TGTGCCAGCAGTGAACACAGGGGCCAGCCCCAGCATTTT. Its translation is CASSEHRGQPQHF.